This T cell receptor beta chain was observed in a study of T cell repertoires in cytomegalovirus infection. Turning to the study itself: The authors used CMV epitopes that were HLA-C-restricted (recently identified) and HLA-B-restricted (well studied). Public signatures in TCR beta pointed to CMV infection and matching HLA type. Whole-study results and caveats: In two of eight donors, the top clonotype was HLA-C-restricted CMV-specific. CMV carriers having the relevant HLA were flagged by cumulative public TCR beta family frequency.

TCRdb itself ran the reads through MiXCR, one entry per CDR3 protein. There are around 78,000 distinct CDR3 sequences in the sample; around 37% occur only once, and over 85% lies in the top ten. In regard to this clonotype: Its antigen is undetermined.

Trimming removed 5 bases at V and 6 bases at J, with 14 bases between. This CDR3 comprises 13 residues. This material consisted of CD8+ T cells from cultured PBMCs, taken from culture after CMV antigen stimulation. V is TRBV12-3 or TRBV12-4 and J is TRBJ2-7; the D gene is possibly TRBD2 (6 bases). The receptor's source is a human donor in good health (CMV status not recorded). Some clones in this sample may be carry-over from other donors' samples. CDR3 loop: CASSPSLAREQYF. In DNA, the CDR3 is TGTGCCAGCAGTCCCTCCCTAGCGCGCGAGCAGTACTTC.